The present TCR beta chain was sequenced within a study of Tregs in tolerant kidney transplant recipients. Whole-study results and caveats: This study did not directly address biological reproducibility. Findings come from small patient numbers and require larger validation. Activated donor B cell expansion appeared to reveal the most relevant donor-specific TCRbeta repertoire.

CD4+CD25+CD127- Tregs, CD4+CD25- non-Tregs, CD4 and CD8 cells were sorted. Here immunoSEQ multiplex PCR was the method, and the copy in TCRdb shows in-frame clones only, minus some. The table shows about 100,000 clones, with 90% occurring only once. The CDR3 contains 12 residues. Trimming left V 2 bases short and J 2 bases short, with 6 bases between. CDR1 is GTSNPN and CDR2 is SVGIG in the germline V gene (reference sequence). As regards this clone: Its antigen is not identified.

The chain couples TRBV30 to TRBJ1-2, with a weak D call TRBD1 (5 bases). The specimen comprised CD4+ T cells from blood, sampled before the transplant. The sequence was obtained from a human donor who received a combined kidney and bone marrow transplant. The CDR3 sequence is CAWSSGNYGYTF. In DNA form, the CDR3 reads TGTGCCTGGAGTTCAGGGAACTATGGCTACACCTTC.